This TCR beta chain was sequenced for a study of human T cells and chemical hapten exposure. Study overall: Read at 6 days, the patch tests placed 0.01% DPC on the upper back.

Each CDR3 protein gets one entry after TCRdb re-called the RACE reads with MiXCR. The data contain about 260,000 distinct CDR3 sequences, approximately 8.6% of them singletons. Time point here: pre-sensitization, week 0. Treatment indicated: therapeutic diphenylcyclopropenone sensitization with weekly scalp DPC. This clonotype was found many times. Looked up from germline, CDR1 is DFQATT and CDR2 is SNEGSKA (reference sequence). J gave up 10 bases and V 0 bases, and 5 bases lay outside the gene matches. CDR3 length: 14 amino acids. The input for sequencing was whole blood, taken in connection with sensitization to the hapten diphenylcyclopropenone (DPC). The V call is TRBV20-1, the J call TRBJ2-1; 11 bases agree with TRBD2. This TCR was sampled from a middle-aged woman with alopecia areata. Some clones in this sample may be carry-over from other donors' samples. The CDR3 region has the DNA TGCAGTGCTAGAGAAGGGGGGACTAGCGGCGAGCAGTTCTTC. Its protein product is CSAREGGTSGEQFF.